This T cell receptor beta chain was sequenced in a study of radiotherapy plus CTLA-4 blockade in lung cancer. Study findings and constraints: Researchers report tumor-derived TCR clones expanding in blood after radiotherapy plus ipilimumab.

Details on this clone: Its antigen is not known.

The repertoire was sequenced with immunoSEQ multiplex PCR; TCRdb's copy has only in-frame clones and lacks some. The sample carries under 70,000 clones, about 72% recorded once. J was trimmed by 7 bases and V by 6 bases; bases with no gene match: 8. In germline, CDR1 is MNHNY, CDR2 SVGAGI (reference sequence). The CDR3 totals 15 residues. The clonotype originates from a human donor with non-small cell lung cancer who had a complete response to radiotherapy plus ipilimumab. The sequences come from peripheral blood, collected from a patient treated with radiotherapy plus ipilimumab. This chain connects TRBV6-6 to TRBJ1-4; 10 bases are a match to TRBD1. The CDR3 loop is CASSLSTGGGEKLFF. CDR3 DNA: TGTGCCAGCAGCCTTTCGACAGGGGGCGGTGAAAAACTGTTTTTT.